This T cell receptor (beta chain) was identified during a study of T cells after yellow fever vaccination. Turning to the study itself: For low cell numbers, libraries were made with SMART-Seq v4 Ultra Low Input. Overall study results and limits: A weaker but faster secondary response was observed, peaking on day 5 versus 15. The CD4 compartment and the CD8 compartment contained a small share of clonotypes in common.

Template switching with 5'RACE generated the TCR cDNA and added a universal primer site and UMIs. TCRdb recomputed calls from the 5' RACE reads with MiXCR, one row per CDR3 protein. Of a few hundred thousand distinct CDR3 sequences in the sample, around 13% were seen once. The V gene lost 4 bases and the J gene lost 0 bases, with 9 bases spanning the gap. Germline lookup yields CDR1 LNHNV and CDR2 YYDKDF (reference sequence). This CDR3 is built from 14 residues. Only a few counts were recorded for this clonotype. The antigen is unknown. The sequencing used CD4+ T cells sorted from PBMCs, collected 45 days after the yellow fever booster vaccination. The chain uses TRBV15 and TRBJ2-5; D uncertain. The origin of this receptor is a man in his thirties or forties who received the YFV17D yellow fever vaccine. The CDR3 sequence: CATSKGPNQETQYF. CDR3 nucleotides: TGTGCCACCAGCAAAGGCCCCAACCAAGAGACCCAGTACTTC.